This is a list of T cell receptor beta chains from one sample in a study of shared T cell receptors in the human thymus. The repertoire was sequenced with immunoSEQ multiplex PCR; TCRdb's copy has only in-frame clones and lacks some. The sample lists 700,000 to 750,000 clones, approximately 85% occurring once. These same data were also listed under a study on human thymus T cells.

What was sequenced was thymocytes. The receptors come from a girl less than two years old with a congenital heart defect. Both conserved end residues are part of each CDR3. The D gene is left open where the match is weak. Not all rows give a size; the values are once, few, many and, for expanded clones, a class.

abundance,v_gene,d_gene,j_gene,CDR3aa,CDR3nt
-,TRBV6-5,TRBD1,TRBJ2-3,CASSYHRGFPLSQYF,TGTGCCAGCAGTTACCACAGGGGTTTCCCGCTGTCGCAGTATTTT
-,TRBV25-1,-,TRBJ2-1,CASSEVQGNGEQFF,TGTGCCAGCAGTGAAGTTCAGGGGAACGGTGAGCAGTTCTTC
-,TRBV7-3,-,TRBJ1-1,CASSSRDRQNTEAFF,TGTGCCAGCAGCTCGCGCGACAGGCAGAACACTGAAGCTTTCTTT
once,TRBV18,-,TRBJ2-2,CASSPTGPTGELFF,TGTGCCAGCTCCCCCACAGGGCCCACCGGGGAGCTGTTTTTT
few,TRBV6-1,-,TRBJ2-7,CASRILFSEYF,TGTGCCAGCAGGATATTGTTTTCGGAGTACTTC
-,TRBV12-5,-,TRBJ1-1,CASGSGKGDLNTEAFF,TGTGCTAGTGGTTCCGGAAAGGGAGATTTGAACACTGAAGCTTTCTTT
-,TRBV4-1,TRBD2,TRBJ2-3,CASSQPLGLAHTDTQYF,TGCGCCAGCAGCCAGCCCTTGGGACTAGCGCACACAGATACGCAGTATTTT
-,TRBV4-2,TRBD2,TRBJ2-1,CASSQDGCIAGVKNEQFF,TGTGCCAGCAGCCAAGATGGGTGTATAGCGGGGGTTAAGAATGAGCAGTTCTTC
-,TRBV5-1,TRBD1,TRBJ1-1,CASSYEDRGLNTEAFF,TGCGCCAGCAGCTACGAGGACAGGGGGCTGAACACTGAAGCTTTCTTT
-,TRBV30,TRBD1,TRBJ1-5,CAWSPDRLGQPQHF,TGTGCCTGGAGTCCGGACAGGCTGGGTCAGCCCCAGCATTTT
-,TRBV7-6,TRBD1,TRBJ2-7,CASSLGQGLGEQYF,TGTGCCAGCAGCCTCGGACAGGGTTTGGGCGAGCAGTACTTC
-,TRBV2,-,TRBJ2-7,CASSAGFPLYEQYF,TGTGCCAGCAGTGCAGGGTTTCCTCTCTACGAGCAGTACTTC
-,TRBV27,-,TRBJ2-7,CASRPADWSSYEQYF,TGTGCCAGCAGGCCGGCAGATTGGAGCTCCTACGAGCAGTACTTC
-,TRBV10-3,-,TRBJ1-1,CAISDGITEAFF,TGTGCCATCAGTGACGGGATCACTGAAGCTTTCTTT
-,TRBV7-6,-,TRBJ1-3,CASSLGRSLSGNTIYF,TGTGCCAGCAGCTTAGGGCGGTCCCTCTCTGGAAACACCATATATTTT
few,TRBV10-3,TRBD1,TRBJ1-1,CAIRDRQGMTTEAFF,TGTGCCATCAGGGATAGACAGGGTATGACCACTGAAGCTTTCTTT
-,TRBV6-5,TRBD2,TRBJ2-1,CASSYGTSGTNEQFF,TGTGCCAGCAGTTACGGGACTAGCGGGACCAATGAGCAGTTCTTC
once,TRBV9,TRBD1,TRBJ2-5,CASSGTGGKETQYF,TGTGCCAGCAGCGGCACAGGGGGCAAAGAGACCCAGTACTTC
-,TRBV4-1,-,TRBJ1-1,CASSQRIKQGFSTEAFF,TGCGCCAGCAGCCAACGAATTAAACAGGGTTTTTCCACTGAAGCTTTCTTT
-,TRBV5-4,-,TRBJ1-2,CASSTELQGNYGYTF,TGTGCCAGCAGCACCGAGTTACAGGGAAACTATGGCTACACCTTC
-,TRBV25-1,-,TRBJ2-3,CASSAIGTLDTQYF,TGTGCCAGCAGCGCTATCGGGACTCTCGATACGCAGTATTTT
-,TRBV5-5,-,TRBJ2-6,CASSGEGGRLLSGANVLTF,TGTGCCAGCAGCGGGGAGGGGGGCCGGTTATTATCTGGGGCCAACGTCCTGACTTTC
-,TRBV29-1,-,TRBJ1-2,CSVESQGWGGEGYTF,TGCAGCGTTGAGTCCCAGGGTTGGGGGGGAGAAGGCTACACCTTC
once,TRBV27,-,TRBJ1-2,CASSPQSSPVTF,TGTGCCAGCAGTCCCCAATCCTCGCCGGTGACCTTC
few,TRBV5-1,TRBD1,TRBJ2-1,CASSPQGEKIYNEQFF,TGCGCCAGCAGCCCCCAGGGGGAAAAAATATACAATGAGCAGTTCTTC
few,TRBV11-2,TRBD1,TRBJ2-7,CASSLKWDRTSYEQYF,TGTGCCAGCAGCTTAAAATGGGACAGGACCTCCTACGAGCAGTACTTC
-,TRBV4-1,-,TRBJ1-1,CASSQSRVGLNTEAFF,TGCGCCAGCAGCCAATCCAGGGTTGGGCTGAACACTGAAGCTTTCTTT
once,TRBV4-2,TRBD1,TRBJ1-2,CASSQRPGTVTNYGYTF,TGTGCCAGCAGCCAGCGACCCGGGACAGTTACTAACTATGGCTACACCTTC